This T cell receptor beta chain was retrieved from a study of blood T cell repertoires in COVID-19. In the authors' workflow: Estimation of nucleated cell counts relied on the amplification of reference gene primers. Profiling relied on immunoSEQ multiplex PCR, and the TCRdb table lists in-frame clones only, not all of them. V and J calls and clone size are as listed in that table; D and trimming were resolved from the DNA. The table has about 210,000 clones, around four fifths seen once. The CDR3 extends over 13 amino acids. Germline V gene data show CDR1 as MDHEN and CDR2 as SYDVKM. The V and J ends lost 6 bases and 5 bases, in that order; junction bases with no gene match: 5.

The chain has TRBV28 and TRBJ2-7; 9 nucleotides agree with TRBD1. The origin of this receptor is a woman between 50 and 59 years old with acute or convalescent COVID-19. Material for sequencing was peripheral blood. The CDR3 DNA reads TGTGCCAGCAGGGCTACAGGGGGCAACGAGCAGTACTTC. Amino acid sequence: CASRATGGNEQYF.